This TCR beta chain originates from a study of blood T cell repertoires in COVID-19. The CDR3 covers 15 residues. V shed 7 bases, J shed 6 bases, and the junction held 13 bases outside the gene matches. Germline values: CDR1 SGHVS, CDR2 FQNEAQ. Generated by immunoSEQ multiplex PCR, the TCRdb table keeps only in-frame clones and is missing some. The sample records a few hundred thousand clones, 80% to 90% being singletons. This TCR was recovered from an elderly woman with active or convalescent COVID-19. Sequences were obtained from peripheral blood. This chain uses TRBV7-8 with TRBJ2-7; 9 nucleotides agree with TRBD1. CDR3 residues: CASTNNPGQGSEQYF. CDR3 coding DNA: TGTGCCAGCACCAACAACCCGGGACAGGGCTCCGAGCAGTACTTC.